The clone carrying this T cell receptor beta chain showed up just once. Its target is not known. The data derive from a study of OX40 agonist ivuxolimab in advanced cancers. General study findings and limits: Expansion of clones was among the lowest in partial responders at 0.1-3.0 mg/kg. The study found that CD8+ T cells averaged more expanded clones than CD4+.

The germline V and J ends were trimmed by 0 bases and 6 bases, with 15 bases remaining between them. This CDR3 spans 15 amino acids. Per the germline V gene, CDR1 is SGHRS and CDR2 is YFSETQ. Produced via immunoSEQ multiplex PCR; TCRdb's table is partial and in-frame only. The table shows about 19,000 clones, with approximately 71% occurring only once. The material was CD4+ or CD8+ T cells sorted from blood, obtained in a trial of the OX40 agonist ivuxolimab. The origin of this receptor is an adult with an advanced solid tumor such as melanoma, head and neck, liver or kidney cancer. The genes are TRBV5-1 and TRBJ2-5; a weak D match, TRBD2 (7 bases). CDR3 nucleotides: TGCGCCAGCAGCTTGGATACGGGGGGCCGGAAGACCCAGTACTTC. The encoded protein is CASSLDTGGRKTQYF.